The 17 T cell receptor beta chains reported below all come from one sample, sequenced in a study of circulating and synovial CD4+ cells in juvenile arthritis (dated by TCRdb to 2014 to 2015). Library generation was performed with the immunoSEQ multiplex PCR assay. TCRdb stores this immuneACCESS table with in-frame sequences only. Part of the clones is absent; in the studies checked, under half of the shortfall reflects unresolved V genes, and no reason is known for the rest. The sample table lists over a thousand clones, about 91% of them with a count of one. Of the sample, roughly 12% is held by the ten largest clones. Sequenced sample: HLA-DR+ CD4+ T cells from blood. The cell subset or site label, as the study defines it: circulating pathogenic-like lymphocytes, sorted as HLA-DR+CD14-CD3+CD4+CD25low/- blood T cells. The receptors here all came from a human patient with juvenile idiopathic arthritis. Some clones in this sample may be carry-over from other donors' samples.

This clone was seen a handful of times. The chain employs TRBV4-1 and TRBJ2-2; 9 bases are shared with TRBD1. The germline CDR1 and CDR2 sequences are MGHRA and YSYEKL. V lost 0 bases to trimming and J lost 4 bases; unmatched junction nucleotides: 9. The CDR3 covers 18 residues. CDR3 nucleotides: TGCGCCAGCAGCCAAGAGGGTATCGGGACAGGGAGCACCGGGGAGCTGTTTTTT. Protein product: CASSQEGIGTGSTGELFF.

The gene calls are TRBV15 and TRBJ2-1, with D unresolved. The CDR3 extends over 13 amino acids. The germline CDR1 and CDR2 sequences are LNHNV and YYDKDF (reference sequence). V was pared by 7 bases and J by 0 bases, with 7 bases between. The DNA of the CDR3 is TGTGCCACCACTAGGAGCTCCTACAATGAGCAGTTCTTC. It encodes CATTRSSYNEQFF.

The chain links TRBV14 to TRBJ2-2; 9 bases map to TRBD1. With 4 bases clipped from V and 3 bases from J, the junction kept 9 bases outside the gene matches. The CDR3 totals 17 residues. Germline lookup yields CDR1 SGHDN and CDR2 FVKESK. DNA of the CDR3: TGTGCCAGCAGCCGGTTCATGGGACAGGGTGACACCGGGGAGCTGTTTTTT. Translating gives CASSRFMGQGDTGELFF.

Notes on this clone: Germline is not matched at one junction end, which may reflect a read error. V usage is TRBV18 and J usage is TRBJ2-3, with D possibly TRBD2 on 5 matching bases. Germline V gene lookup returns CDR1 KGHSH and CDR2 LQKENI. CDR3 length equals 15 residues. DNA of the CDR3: TGTGCCAGCTCACCGAGGGCTTCCCCAGTAGATACGCATTATTTT. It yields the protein CASSPRASPVDTHYF.

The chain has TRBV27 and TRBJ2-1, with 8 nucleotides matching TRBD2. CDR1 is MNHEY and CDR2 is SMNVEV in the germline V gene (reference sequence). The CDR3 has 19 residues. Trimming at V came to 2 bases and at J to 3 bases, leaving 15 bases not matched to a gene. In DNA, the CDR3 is TGTGCCAGCAGTTTAAGGCGGGAGGCCAAGACCGGGGGCTACAATGAGCAGTTCTTC. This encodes CASSLRREAKTGGYNEQFF.

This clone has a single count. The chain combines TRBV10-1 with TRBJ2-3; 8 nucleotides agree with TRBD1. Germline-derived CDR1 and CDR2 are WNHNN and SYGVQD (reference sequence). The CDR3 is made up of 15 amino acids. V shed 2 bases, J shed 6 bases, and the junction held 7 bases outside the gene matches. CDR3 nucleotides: TGCGCCAGCAGTGAGACGCGGACAGGGTCGGATACGCAGTATTTT. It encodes CASSETRTGSDTQYF.

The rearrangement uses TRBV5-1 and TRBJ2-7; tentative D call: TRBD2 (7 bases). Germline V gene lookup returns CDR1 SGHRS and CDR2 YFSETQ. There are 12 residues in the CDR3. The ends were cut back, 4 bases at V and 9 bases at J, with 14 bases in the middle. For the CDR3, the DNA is TGCGCCAGCAGCGAGACGGGGGGCTCGCAGTACTTC. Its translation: CASSETGGSQYF.

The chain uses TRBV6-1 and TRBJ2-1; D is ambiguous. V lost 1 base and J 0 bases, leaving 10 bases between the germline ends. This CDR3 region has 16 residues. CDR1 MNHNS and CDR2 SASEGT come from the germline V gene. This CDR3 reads CASSEGQAYSYNEQFF. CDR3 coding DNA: TGTGCCAGCAGTGAAGGGCAGGCCTACTCCTACAATGAGCAGTTCTTC.

Here the CDR3 reads CASSPEGAGNQPQHF. CDR3 in DNA: TGTGCCAGCAGCCCCGAGGGGGCGGGCAATCAGCCCCAGCATTTT. V is TRBV9 and J is TRBJ1-5; 7 positions match TRBD1. The germline CDR1 and CDR2 sequences are SGDLS and YYNGEE. There are 15 residues in the CDR3. Trimming removed 4 bases from V and 2 bases from J; junction bases left unmatched: 6.

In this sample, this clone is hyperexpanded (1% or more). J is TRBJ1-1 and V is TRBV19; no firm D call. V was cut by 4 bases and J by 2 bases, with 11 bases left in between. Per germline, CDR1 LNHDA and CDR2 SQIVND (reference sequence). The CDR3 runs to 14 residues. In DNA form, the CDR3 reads TGTGCCAGTAGTACCGCCTGGGCCAACACTGAAGCTTTCTTT. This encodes CASSTAWANTEAFF.

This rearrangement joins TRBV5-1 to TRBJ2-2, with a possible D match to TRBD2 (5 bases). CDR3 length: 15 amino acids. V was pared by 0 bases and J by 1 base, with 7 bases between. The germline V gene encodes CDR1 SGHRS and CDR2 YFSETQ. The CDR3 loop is CASSLDGVNTGELFF. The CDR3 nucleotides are TGCGCCAGCAGCTTGGACGGGGTGAACACCGGGGAGCTGTTTTTT.

This chain's CDR3 is CAWREKGAAGQPQHF. Here the CDR3 DNA reads TGTGCCTGGAGAGAAAAGGGGGCAGCCGGTCAGCCCCAGCATTTT. The chain employs TRBV30 and TRBJ1-5; 7 bases map to TRBD1. The CDR3 runs to 15 residues. From germline, CDR1 is GTSNPN and CDR2 SVGIG (reference sequence). Unmatched junction bases numbered 11, after V lost 3 bases and J lost 6 bases.

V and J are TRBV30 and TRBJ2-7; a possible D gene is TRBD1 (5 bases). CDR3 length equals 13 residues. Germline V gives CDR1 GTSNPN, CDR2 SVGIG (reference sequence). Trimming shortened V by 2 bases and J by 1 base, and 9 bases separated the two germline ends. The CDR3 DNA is TGTGCCTGGAGTATAGGGGCTTCCTACGAGCAGTACTTC. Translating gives CAWSIGASYEQYF.

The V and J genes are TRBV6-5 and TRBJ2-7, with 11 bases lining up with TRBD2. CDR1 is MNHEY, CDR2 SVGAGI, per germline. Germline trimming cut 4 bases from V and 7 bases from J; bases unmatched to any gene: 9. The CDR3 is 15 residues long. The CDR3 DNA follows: TGTGCCAGCAGTTGGGGTACTAGCGGGAGTTATGAGCAGTACTTC. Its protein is CASSWGTSGSYEQYF.

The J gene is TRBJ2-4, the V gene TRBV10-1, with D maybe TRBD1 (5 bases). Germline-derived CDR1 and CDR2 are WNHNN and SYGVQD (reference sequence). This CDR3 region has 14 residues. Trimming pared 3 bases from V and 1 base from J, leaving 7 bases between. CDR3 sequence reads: CASSDGAAKNIQYF. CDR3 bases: TGCGCCAGCAGTGATGGGGCGGCCAAAAACATTCAGTACTTC.

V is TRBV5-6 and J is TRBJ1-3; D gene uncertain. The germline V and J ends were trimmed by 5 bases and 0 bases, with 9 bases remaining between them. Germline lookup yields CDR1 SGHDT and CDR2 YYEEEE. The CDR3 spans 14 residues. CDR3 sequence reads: CASSRGPSGNTIYF. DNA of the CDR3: TGTGCCAGCAGTAGAGGGCCCTCTGGAAACACCATATATTTT.

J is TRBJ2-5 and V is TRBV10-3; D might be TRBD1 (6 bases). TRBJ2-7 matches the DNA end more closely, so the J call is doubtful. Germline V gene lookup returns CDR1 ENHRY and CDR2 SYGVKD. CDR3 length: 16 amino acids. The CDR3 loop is CATQQGQRIFSYEQYF. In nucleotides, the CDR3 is TGTGCCACCCAGCAAGGACAGAGAATCTTCTCCTACGAGCAGTACTTC.